The clone carrying this TCR beta chain has just a few counts. The data are from a study of PD-L1 blockade in urothelial cancer. Sequencing was performed with immunoSEQ multiplex PCR; in TCRdb, only in-frame clones are kept and a portion is missing. The table has tens of thousands of clones, 81% seen once. Per germline, CDR1 SGHTA and CDR2 FQGNSA. Deletions cut 1 base from V and 2 bases from J, with 9 bases between. This CDR3 has 14 residues. The time point here: pretreatment peripheral blood. Samples were collected from each patient before treatment and during treatment. Each patient gave between 1 and 8 of them in total.

The receptor comes from a man aged 70 or older with urothelial cancer. Sequenced material: PBMCs, taken around atezolizumab (anti-PD-L1) treatment. J is TRBJ2-7 and V is TRBV7-2, with D uncertain. The CDR3 nucleotides are TGTGCCAGCAGCTTAGATTGGCAAGCCTACGAGCAGTACTTC. This encodes CASSLDWQAYEQYF.